This entry is about one TCR beta chain. Original handling: Amplification of reference gene primers was used by the study to estimate nucleated cell counts. This table comes from immunoSEQ multiplex PCR, and its TCRdb copy is limited to in-frame clones, with some not included. The DNA gave D and trimming, while V, J and clone size come from that table. The sample gives over 150,000 clones, roughly 90% of which show up once; roughly 4% is in the top ten. The sample is drawn from a study of blood T cell repertoires in COVID-19. The CDR3 spans 15 residues. V shed 6 bases and J 3 bases; nucleotides not matched to a gene: 6. CDR1 is SNHLY, CDR2 FYNNEI, per germline.

Sequencing was done on a sample of peripheral blood. This TCR derives from a woman aged 55-69 years who had recovered from COVID-19. The V and J genes are TRBV2 and TRBJ2-3; TRBD2 matches 10 bases. CDR3 sequence: CASSSGGDGTDTQYF. In DNA, the CDR3 is TGTGCCAGCAGCAGCGGGGGGGACGGGACAGATACGCAGTATTTT. The full variable domain, rest sourced from reference TRBV2 and TRBJ2-3, is EPEVTQTPSHQVTQMGQEVILRCVPISNHLYFYWYRQILGQKVEFLVSFYNNEISEKSEIFDDQFSVERPDGSNFTLKIRSTKLEDSAMYFCASSSGGDGTDTQYFGPGTRLTVL.